This TCR beta chain was identified during a study of blood T cell repertoires in COVID-19. The table came from immunoSEQ multiplex PCR; TCRdb's copy has only in-frame clones and leaves some out. The sample includes almost 95,000 clones, around 82% of them seen just once. This CDR3 is 13 amino acids long. Trimming cost V 7 bases and J 2 bases; bases outside gene matches: 3. The germline V gene has CDR1 SGHKS and CDR2 YYEKEE (reference sequence). This TCR was recovered from a man in his sixties with acute or convalescent COVID-19. The sequenced sample was peripheral blood. The rearrangement links TRBV5-5 to TRBJ2-1, with 7 bases fitting TRBD1. The CDR3 is CASQTGTYNEQFF. CDR3 DNA sequence: TGTGCCAGCCAGACAGGGACCTACAATGAGCAGTTCTTC.